This T cell receptor beta chain came from a study of blood T cell repertoires in COVID-19. About the study: The United States, Italy and Spain supplied acute and convalescent COVID-19 samples. In each case, the material was cDNA or gDNA derived from T cells, B-cell-depleted T cells, or PBMCs.

Original data processing: Reference gene primers were amplified, and this amplification served to estimate nucleated cell counts. The method was immunoSEQ multiplex PCR; TCRdb's version includes in-frame clones alone and lacks a portion of them. V and J calls plus clone size are reproduced from that table; the DNA served to infer D and trimming. This table holds around 75,000 clones, about 89% found once. Sample: peripheral blood. The source is a man aged 55 to 69 with acute or convalescent COVID-19.

The CDR3 DNA sequence: TGTGCCAGCAGTTTTTTCCGGGACAGAGATACGCAGTATTTT. This encodes CASSFFRDRDTQYF. V is TRBV6-5 and J is TRBJ2-3; 7 bases line up with TRBD1. This CDR3 is 14 amino acids long. The germline gives CDR1 MNHEY, CDR2 SVGAGI. V lost 4 bases and J lost 5; bases outside the gene matches: 6.